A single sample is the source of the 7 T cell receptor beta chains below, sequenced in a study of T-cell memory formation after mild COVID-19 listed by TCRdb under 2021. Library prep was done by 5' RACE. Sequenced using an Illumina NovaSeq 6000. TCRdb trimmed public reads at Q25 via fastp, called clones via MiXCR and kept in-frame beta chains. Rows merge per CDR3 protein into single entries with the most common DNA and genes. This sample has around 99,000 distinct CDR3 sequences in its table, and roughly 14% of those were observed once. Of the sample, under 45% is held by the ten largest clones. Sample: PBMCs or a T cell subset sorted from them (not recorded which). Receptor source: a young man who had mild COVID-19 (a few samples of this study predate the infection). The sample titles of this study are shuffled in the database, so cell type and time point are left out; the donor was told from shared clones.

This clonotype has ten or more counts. This CDR3 is CASSLEGEQFF. CDR3 DNA sequence: TGTGCCAGCAGCTTGGAAGGTGAGCAGTTCTTC. This chain uses TRBV7-9 with TRBJ2-1; D remains unclear. The CDR3 covers 11 residues. Germline lookup yields CDR1 SEHNR and CDR2 FQNEAQ (reference sequence). Deletions cut 3 bases from V and 9 bases from J, with 6 bases between.

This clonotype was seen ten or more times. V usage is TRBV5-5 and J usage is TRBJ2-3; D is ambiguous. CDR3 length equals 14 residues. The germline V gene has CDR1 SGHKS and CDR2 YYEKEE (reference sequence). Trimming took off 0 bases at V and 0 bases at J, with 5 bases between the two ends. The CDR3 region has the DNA TGTGCCAGCAGCTTGGGTACTAGCACAGATACGCAGTATTTT. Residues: CASSLGTSTDTQYF.

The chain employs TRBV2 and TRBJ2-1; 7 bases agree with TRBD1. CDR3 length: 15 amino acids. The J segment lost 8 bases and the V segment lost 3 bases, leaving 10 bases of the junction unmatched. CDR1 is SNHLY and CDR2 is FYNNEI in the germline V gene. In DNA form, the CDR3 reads TGTGCCAGCAGTGAGTCCGATTACAGGGGCGATGAGCAGTTCTTC. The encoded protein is CASSESDYRGDEQFF.

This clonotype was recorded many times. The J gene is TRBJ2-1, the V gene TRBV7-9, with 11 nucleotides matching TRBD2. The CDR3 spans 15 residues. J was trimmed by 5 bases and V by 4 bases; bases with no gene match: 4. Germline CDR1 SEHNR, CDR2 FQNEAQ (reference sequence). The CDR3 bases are TGTGCCAGCAGCTCGTCGGGACTAGCGGACAATGAGCAGTTCTTC. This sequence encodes CASSSSGLADNEQFF.

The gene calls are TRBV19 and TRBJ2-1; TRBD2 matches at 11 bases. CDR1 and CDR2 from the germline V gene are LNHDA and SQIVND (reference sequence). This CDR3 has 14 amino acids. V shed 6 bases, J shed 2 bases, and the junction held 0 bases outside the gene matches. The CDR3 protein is CASRTSGAYNEQFF. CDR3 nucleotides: TGTGCCAGTAGGACTAGCGGGGCCTACAATGAGCAGTTCTTC.

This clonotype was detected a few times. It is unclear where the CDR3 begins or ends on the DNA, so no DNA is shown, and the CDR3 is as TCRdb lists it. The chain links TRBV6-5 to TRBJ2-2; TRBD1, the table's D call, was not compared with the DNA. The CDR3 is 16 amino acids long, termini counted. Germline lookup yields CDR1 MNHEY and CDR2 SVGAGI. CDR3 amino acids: CASRLPDRDTGELFFF.

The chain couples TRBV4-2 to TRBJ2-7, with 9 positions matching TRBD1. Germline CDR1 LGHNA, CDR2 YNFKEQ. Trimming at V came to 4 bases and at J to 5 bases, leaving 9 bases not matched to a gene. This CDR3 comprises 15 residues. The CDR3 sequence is CASSPNRDRAHEQYV. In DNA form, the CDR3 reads TGTGCCAGCAGCCCCAACCGGGACAGGGCTCACGAGCAGTACGTC.